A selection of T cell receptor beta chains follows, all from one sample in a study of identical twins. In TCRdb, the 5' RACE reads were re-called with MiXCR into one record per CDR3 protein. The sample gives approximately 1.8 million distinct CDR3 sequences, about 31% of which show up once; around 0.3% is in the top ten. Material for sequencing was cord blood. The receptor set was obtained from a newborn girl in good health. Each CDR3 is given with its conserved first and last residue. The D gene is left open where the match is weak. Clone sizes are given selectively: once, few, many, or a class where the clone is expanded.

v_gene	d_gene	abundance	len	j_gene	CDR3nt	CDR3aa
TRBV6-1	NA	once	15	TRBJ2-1	TGTGCCAGCAGTGCTGGGTATGATGGCAACAATGAGCAGTTCTTC	CASSAGYDGNNEQFF
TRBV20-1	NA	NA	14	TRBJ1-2	TGCAGTGCTAGAGACGACAGGCAAGTGTATGGCTACACCTTC	CSARDDRQVYGYTF
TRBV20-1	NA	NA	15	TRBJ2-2	TGCAGTGCTAGGGCCGCCGTCTCGAACACCGGGGAGCTGTTTTTT	CSARAAVSNTGELFF
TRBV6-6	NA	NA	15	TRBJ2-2	TGTGCCAGCAGGGTTTTAGGGAAAAACACCGGGGAGCTGTTTTTT	CASRVLGKNTGELFF
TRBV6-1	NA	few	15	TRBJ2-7	TGTGCCAGCAGTGAATATATGGGTCCCTCCTACGAGCAGTACTTC	CASSEYMGPSYEQYF
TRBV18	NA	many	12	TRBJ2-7	TGTGCCAGCTCACCACCGAGTGGCGAGCAGTACTTC	CASSPPSGEQYF
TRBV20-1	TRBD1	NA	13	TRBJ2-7	TGCAGTGCCGCGGACAGGAACCCCTACGAGCAGTACTTC	CSAADRNPYEQYF
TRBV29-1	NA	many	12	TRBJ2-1	TGCAGCGTCTTGAGCTCCTACAATGAGCAGTTCTTC	CSVLSSYNEQFF
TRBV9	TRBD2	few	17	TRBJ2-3	TGTGCCAGCAGCGTTGCTCCGGGACTAGCGGATACAGATACGCAGTATTTT	CASSVAPGLADTDTQYF
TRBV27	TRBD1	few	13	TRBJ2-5	TGTGCCAGCAGTTTAGCCACAGGGGGAACCCAGTACTTC	CASSLATGGTQYF
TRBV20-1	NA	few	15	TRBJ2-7	TGCAGTGCTAGAGATTTCACAGAAACAAGCTACGAGCAGTACTTC	CSARDFTETSYEQYF
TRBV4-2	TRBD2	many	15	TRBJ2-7	TGTGCCAGCAGCCGATTAGCGGGAGCCCTTATCGAGCAGTACTTC	CASSRLAGALIEQYF
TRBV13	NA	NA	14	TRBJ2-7	TGTGCCAGCAGCCCGCGGGTAGGATCCTACGAGCAGTACTTC	CASSPRVGSYEQYF
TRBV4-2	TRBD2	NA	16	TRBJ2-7	TGTGCCAGCAGCCGGGGACTAGCGGGGGGTATATACGAGCAGTACTTC	CASSRGLAGGIYEQYF
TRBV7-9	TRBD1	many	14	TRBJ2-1	TGTGCCAGCAGCTCGGGACAGGACTACAATGAGCAGTTCTTC	CASSSGQDYNEQFF
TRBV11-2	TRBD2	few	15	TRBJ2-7	TGTGCCAGCAGCCTGGGGGAGGGACCTTACAATGAGCAGTACTTC	CASSLGEGPYNEQYF
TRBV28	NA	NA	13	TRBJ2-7	TGTGCCAGCAGTCCCCAACCGACCTACGAGCAGTACTTC	CASSPQPTYEQYF
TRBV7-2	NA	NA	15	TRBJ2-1	TGTGCCAGCAGCCCCGCGGCGGGACGCACCAATGAGCAGTTCTTC	CASSPAAGRTNEQFF
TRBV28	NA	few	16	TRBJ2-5	TGTGCCAGCAGTTTATTTAGGGGAGTTAACAACAATGAGCAGTACTTC	CASSLFRGVNNNEQYF
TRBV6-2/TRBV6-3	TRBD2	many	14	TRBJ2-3	TGTGCCAGCAGACCTGGACTAGCGGCGGATACGCAGTATTTT	CASRPGLAADTQYF
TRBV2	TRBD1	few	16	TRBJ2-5	TGTGCCAGCAGTTCCGGACAGGGAGCCTTCCAAGAGACCCAGTACTTC	CASSSGQGAFQETQYF
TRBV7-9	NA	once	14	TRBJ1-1	TGTGCCAGCAGACCTAAATTGGGTTTAGCTGAAGCTTTCTTT	CASRPKLGLAEAFF
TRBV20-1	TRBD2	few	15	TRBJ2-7	TGCAGTGCTAGAGGACTAGCGGGGGGACATTACGAGCAGTACTTC	CSARGLAGGHYEQYF
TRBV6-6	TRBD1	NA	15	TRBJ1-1	TGTGCCAGCATTATCCTACAGGGGGCGAACACTGAAGCTTTCTTT	CASIILQGANTEAFF
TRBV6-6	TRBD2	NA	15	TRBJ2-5	TGTGCCAGCAGTAATAGCGGGGGCCCTGGGGAGACCCAGTACTTC	CASSNSGGPGETQYF
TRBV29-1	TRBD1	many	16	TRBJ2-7	TGCAGCGTTGAAGTCAGGGGACAGGGGCCCTCCTACGAGCAGTACTTC	CSVEVRGQGPSYEQYF
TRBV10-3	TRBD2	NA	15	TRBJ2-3	TGTGCCATCAGAGAGCGGGGGACTAGCACAGGTACGCAGTATTTT	CAIRERGTSTGTQYF
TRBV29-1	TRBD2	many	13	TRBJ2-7	TGCAGCGTGACTAGCGGGAGCTCCTACGAGCAGTACTTC	CSVTSGSSYEQYF
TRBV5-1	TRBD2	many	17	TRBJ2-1	TGCGCCAGCAGCTTGACAGCTGCGGGAGTAGTCTACAATGAGCAGTTCTTC	CASSLTAAGVVYNEQFF
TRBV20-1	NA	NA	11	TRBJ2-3	TGCAGTGCTAGGTCCGGGCATGCGCAGTATTTT	CSARSGHAQYF
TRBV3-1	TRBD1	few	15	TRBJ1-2	TGTGCCAGCAGCCCGGGACAGGGGAATAACTATGGCTACACCTTC	CASSPGQGNNYGYTF
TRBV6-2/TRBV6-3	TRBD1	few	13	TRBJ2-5	TGTGCCAGCAACAAGGGGGCAGAAGAGACCCAGTACTTC	CASNKGAEETQYF
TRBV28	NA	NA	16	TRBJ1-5	TGTGCCAGCAGTTTACCAGGGTGGAGAGCTAATCAGCCCCAGCATTTT	CASSLPGWRANQPQHF
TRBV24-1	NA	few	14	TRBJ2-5	TGTGCCACCAGTGCCCTGGGGGGAGAAGAGACCCAGTACTTC	CATSALGGEETQYF
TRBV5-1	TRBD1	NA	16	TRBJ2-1	TGCGCCAGCAGCTTGGGGTACGGACAGGCAGACAATGAGCAGTTCTTC	CASSLGYGQADNEQFF
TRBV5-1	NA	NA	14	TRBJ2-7	TGCGCCAGCAGCTTGGTCGGATCAGGCTACGAGCAGTACTTC	CASSLVGSGYEQYF
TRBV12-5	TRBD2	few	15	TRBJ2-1	TGTGCTAGTGGTTCGGGACTAGCGGGAAAGGATGAGCAGTTCTTC	CASGSGLAGKDEQFF
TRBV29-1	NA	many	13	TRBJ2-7	TGCAGCGTTGAAGTGGAGACCCCTTACGAGCAGTACTTC	CSVEVETPYEQYF
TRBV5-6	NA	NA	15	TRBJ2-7	TGTGCCAGCAGCTTGGCGGGCCGTCCCGCCTACGAGCAGTACTTC	CASSLAGRPAYEQYF
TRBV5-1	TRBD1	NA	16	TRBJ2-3	TGCGCCAGCAGCCCAAACCCGGACAGGGTCACAGATACGCAGTATTTT	CASSPNPDRVTDTQYF
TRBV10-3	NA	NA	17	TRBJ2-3	TGTGCCATCAGTGGCCGGACAGCCGGGAGGCACACAGATACGCAGTATTTT	CAISGRTAGRHTDTQYF
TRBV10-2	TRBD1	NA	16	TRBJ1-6	TGCGCCAGCAGCTGGATTCCGGGACAGTCCAATTCACCCCTCCACTTT	CASSWIPGQSNSPLHF
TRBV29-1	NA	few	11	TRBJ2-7	TGCAGCGTTGGTCCGGGGGACGAGCAGTACTTC	CSVGPGDEQYF
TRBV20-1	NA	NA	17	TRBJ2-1	TGCAGTGCGAAAGATGCGGGACTCCCGAGCTCCTACAATGAGCAGTTCTTC	CSAKDAGLPSSYNEQFF
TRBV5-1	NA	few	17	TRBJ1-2	TGCGCCAGCAGCTTGGACGTAACAGGGTTGGGTAACTATGGCTACACCTTC	CASSLDVTGLGNYGYTF
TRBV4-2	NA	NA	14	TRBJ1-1	TGTGCCAGCAGCCAAGAGGTCAGGAACACTGAAGCTTTCTTT	CASSQEVRNTEAFF
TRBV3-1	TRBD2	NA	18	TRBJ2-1	TGTGCCAGCAGCCAAGATCCGATGACTAGCGGGGGAGTAAATGAGCAGTTCTTC	CASSQDPMTSGGVNEQFF
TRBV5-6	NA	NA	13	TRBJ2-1	TGTGCCAGCAGGGATCAGGGTTACAATGAGCAGTTCTTC	CASRDQGYNEQFF
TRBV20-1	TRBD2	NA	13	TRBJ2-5	TGCAGTGCCGCTAGCGGGAGGGTTGAGACCCAGTACTTC	CSAASGRVETQYF
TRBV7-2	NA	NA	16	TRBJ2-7	TGTGCCAGCTACCGGCGAACAGCGAACCTCTCCTACGAGCAGTACTTC	CASYRRTANLSYEQYF
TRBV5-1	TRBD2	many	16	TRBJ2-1	TGCGCCAGCAGCCGACTAGCGGTTAGCTCCTACAATGAGCAGTTCTTC	CASSRLAVSSYNEQFF
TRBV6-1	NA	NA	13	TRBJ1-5	TGTGCCAGCAGCAGGGTTGGGAATCAGCCCCAGCATTTT	CASSRVGNQPQHF
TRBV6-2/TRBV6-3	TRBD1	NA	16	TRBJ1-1	TGCGCCAGCATGGGACAGGGGGCGAGGGAAATCACTGAAGCTTTCTTT	CASMGQGAREITEAFF
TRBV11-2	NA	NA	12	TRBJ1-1	TGTGCCAGCAGCTTAGCCCAGGGTGAAGCTTTCTTT	CASSLAQGEAFF
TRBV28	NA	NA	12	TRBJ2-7	TGTGCCAGCAGTTCGAACAGGAATGAGCAGTACTTC	CASSSNRNEQYF
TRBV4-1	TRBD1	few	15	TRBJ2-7	TGCGCCAGCAGCCCCGGACAGGGTGCAGCCTACGAGCAGTACTTC	CASSPGQGAAYEQYF